This entry concerns a single T cell receptor (beta chain). Its antigen is still unknown. This sample stems from a study of cytomegalovirus exposure and HLA in healthy donors. General study results and limits: In vitro experiments confirmed that a few CMV-associated chains were specific for CMV antigens. Most of the TCR beta V segments (in an earlier analysis) were productive either about 87% or about 30% of the time.

Both 60 Vbeta primers and 13 Jbeta primers went into the PCR. Assay: immunoSEQ multiplex PCR; the TCRdb copy retains only in-frame clones and omits some. The sample lists 190,000 or so clones, 75% to 90% occurring once. The sequence was obtained from a boy aged 5-17 years in good health and CMV-seronegative. Sequencing was done on a sample of PBMCs.

The CDR3 DNA follows: TGTGCCAGCAGCTGGATACGCGGACAGGGGTCCTACGAGCAGTACTTC. Its translation: CASSWIRGQGSYEQYF. The V and J genes are TRBV11-2 and TRBJ2-7; 9 bases agree with TRBD1. Germline-derived CDR1 and CDR2 are SGHAT and FQNNGV. V dropped 4 bases and J dropped 1; count of bases not matched to a gene: 8. The CDR3 is 16 residues long.